Below are 27 T cell receptor beta chains sequenced from a single sample in a study of OX40 agonist ivuxolimab in advanced cancers. Assay: immunoSEQ multiplex PCR; the TCRdb copy retains only in-frame clones and omits some. The sample shows about 89,000 clones, roughly 93% of them seen only once. The specimen was CD4+ or CD8+ T cells sorted from blood, collected in a trial of the OX40 agonist ivuxolimab. The receptors come from an adult with an advanced solid tumor such as melanoma, head and neck, liver or kidney cancer.

The V call is TRBV28, the J call TRBJ1-5; D unresolved. Germline-derived CDR1 and CDR2 are MDHEN and SYDVKM. V was trimmed by 4 bases and J by 4 bases, leaving 5 bases between them. CDR3 length: 12 residues. The CDR3 reads CASSWVNQPQHF. CDR3 coding DNA: TGTGCCAGCAGTTGGGTTAATCAGCCCCAGCATTTT. Based on the CDR3 plus reference TRBV28 and TRBJ1-5, the full variable domain is DVKVTQSSRYLVKRTGEKVFLECVQDMDHENMFWYRQDPGLGLRLIYFSYDVKMKEKGDIPEGYSVSREKKERFSLILESASTNQTSMYLCASSWVNQPQHFGDGTRLSIL.

The V gene is TRBV27, the J gene TRBJ2-7, with 7 bases that match TRBD2. Germline V CDR1 and CDR2: MNHEY, SMNVEV (reference sequence). V gave up 5 bases and J gave up 1 base; unmatched junction bases: 14. The CDR3 extends over 17 amino acids. The CDR3 region is CASSPINPFGGSYEQYF. CDR3 nucleotide sequence: TGTGCCAGCAGTCCCATTAACCCATTCGGGGGGTCCTACGAGCAGTACTTC.

The chain is built from TRBV7-3 and TRBJ2-3, with 8 bases that match TRBD2. The V segment lost 3 bases and the J segment 4 bases; nucleotides outside the gene matches: 6. The CDR3 contains 15 residues. Germline values: CDR1 SGHTA, CDR2 FQGTGA. For the CDR3, the DNA is TGTGCCAGCAGCTTCAGCGGGAGCGGGGCAGATACGCAGTATTTT. Its protein product is CASSFSGSGADTQYF. Combining the CDR3 with reference TRBV7-3 and TRBJ2-3 gives the whole variable domain GAGVSQTPSNKVTEKGKYVELRCDPISGHTALYWYRQSLGQGPEFLIYFQGTGAADDSGLPNDRFFAVRPEGSVSTLKIQRTERGDSAVYLCASSFSGSGADTQYFGPGTRLTVL.

This clone has more than one count but fewer than ten. The chain links TRBV30 to TRBJ1-1; a weak D match, TRBD1 (6 bases). Looked up from germline, CDR1 is GTSNPN and CDR2 is SVGIG (reference sequence). The CDR3 is 14 residues long. Trimming took 4 bases from V and 5 from J, leaving 17 bases between them. The chain's CDR3 is CAWISRRGATEAFF. CDR3 DNA sequence: TGTGCCTGGATTTCCCGCCGGGGGGCAACTGAAGCTTTCTTT.

CDR3: CASNPAGRGELFF. The CDR3 nucleotides are TGTGCCAGCAATCCCGCCGGGAGGGGGGAGCTGTTTTTT. The chain joins TRBV28 to TRBJ2-2, with 7 bases lining up with TRBD2. CDR3 size: 13 residues. Germline V lookup: CDR1 MDHEN, CDR2 SYDVKM. V dropped 7 bases and J dropped 8; count of bases not matched to a gene: 7.

The rearrangement joins TRBV5-1 to TRBJ2-1; D uncertain. Germline CDR1 and CDR2: SGHRS and YFSETQ. This CDR3 has 17 amino acids. The germline V and J ends were trimmed by 4 bases and 4 bases, with 21 bases remaining between them. The CDR3 bases are TGCGCCAGCAGCACCGCGCCGGGCCGTGAGAGATACAATGAGCAGTTCTTC. It codes for CASSTAPGRERYNEQFF.

The chain carries TRBV30 and TRBJ2-7, with 9 bases matching TRBD2. The germline V gene has CDR1 GTSNPN and CDR2 SVGIG (reference sequence). CDR3 length: 12 amino acids. V shed 4 bases and J 6 bases; nucleotides not matched to a gene: 4. The CDR3 reads CAWTSGITEQYV. In DNA, the CDR3 is TGTGCCTGGACTAGCGGGATTACCGAGCAGTACGTC.

The chain links TRBV6-1 to TRBJ1-5; the D is unclear. Germline V gene sequence: CDR1 MNHNS, CDR2 SASEGT. This CDR3 has 15 residues. The germline V and J ends were trimmed by 7 bases and 0 bases, with 13 bases remaining between them. This CDR3 is CASNERQYSNQPQHF. CDR3 nucleotide sequence: TGTGCCAGCAACGAGAGGCAGTATAGCAATCAGCCCCAGCATTTT.

The chain recombines TRBV10-3 with TRBJ2-7, with 8 nucleotides matching TRBD1. This CDR3 has 15 amino acids. Losses at the gene ends were 4 bases for V and 2 bases for J; bases not matched to a gene: 7. Germline-derived CDR1 and CDR2 are ENHRY and SYGVKD. CDR3 sequence reads: CAISARTGQAYEQYF. DNA of the CDR3: TGTGCCATCAGTGCCCGGACAGGGCAAGCCTACGAGCAGTACTTC.

The CDR3 reads CASSLSRGANEKLFF. The DNA of the CDR3 is TGCGCCAGCAGCTTGAGTCGGGGGGCTAATGAAAAACTGTTTTTT. The chain uses TRBV5-1 and TRBJ1-4, with D possibly being TRBD1 (5 bases). Germline CDR1 and CDR2: SGHRS and YFSETQ. V shed 1 base and J shed 3 bases, with 10 bases lying between them. The CDR3 sequence is 15 residues long.

The chain has TRBV28 and TRBJ1-5; D might be TRBD1 (5 bases). The CDR3 sequence is 12 residues long. Between the trimmed V and J ends, which lost 6 bases and 8 bases, there was a span of 11 bases. CDR1 MDHEN and CDR2 SYDVKM come from the germline V gene. The DNA for the CDR3 is TGTGCCAGCAGCCGGGGCCGAGAGCCCCAGCATTTT. The encoded protein is CASSRGREPQHF. The full variable domain, rest sourced from reference TRBV28 and TRBJ1-5, is DVKVTQSSRYLVKRTGEKVFLECVQDMDHENMFWYRQDPGLGLRLIYFSYDVKMKEKGDIPEGYSVSREKKERFSLILESASTNQTSMYLCASSRGREPQHFGDGTRLSIL.

This chain joins TRBV25-1 and TRBJ1-3; D gene unclear. CDR1 is MGHDK and CDR2 is SYGVNS in the germline V gene. V dropped 6 bases and J dropped 9 bases, with 18 bases sitting between them. This CDR3 comprises 14 residues. The CDR3 DNA is TGTGCCAGCAGGGATCATGAGGGTTCTGCCACCATATATTTT. It specifies CASRDHEGSATIYF.

The CDR3 protein is CASSPRAGAPEAFF. CDR3 DNA: TGTGCCAGCTCACCTCGCGCCGGGGCACCTGAAGCTTTCTTT. The chain combines TRBV18 with TRBJ1-1; D possibly corresponds to TRBD1 (5 bases). V was cut by 3 bases and J by 6 bases, with 14 bases left in between. The CDR3 runs 14 residues. Germline values: CDR1 KGHSH, CDR2 LQKENI.

The chain is built from TRBV2 and TRBJ2-7; no clear D. The CDR3 length is 12 residues. The germline V and J ends were trimmed by 6 bases and 0 bases, with 6 bases remaining between them. The germline V gene has CDR1 SNHLY and CDR2 FYNNEI. CDR3 sequence (DNA): TGTGCCAGCAGCGTCAACTCCTACGAGCAGTACTTC. It translates to CASSVNSYEQYF.

This rearrangement joins TRBV28 to TRBJ2-7; 11 positions agree with TRBD1. V trimming: 5 bases; J trimming: 7 bases; junction bases outside the gene matches: 10. The germline V gene has CDR1 MDHEN and CDR2 SYDVKM. This CDR3 has 15 residues. CDR3 loop: CASSRTGGGVGEQYV. The CDR3 DNA sequence: TGTGCCAGCAGTAGGACAGGGGGCGGTGTTGGGGAGCAGTACGTC.

The chain uses TRBV7-9 and TRBJ2-3; TRBD1 might be the D (5 bases). The CDR3 runs to 15 residues. Germline-derived CDR1 and CDR2 are SEHNR and FQNEAQ (reference sequence). Trimming stripped 0 bases from V and 6 bases from J, with 13 bases between. CDR3 sequence: CASSLASGAADTQYF. The CDR3 DNA reads TGTGCCAGCAGCTTAGCTTCTGGGGCGGCGGATACGCAGTATTTT.

The chain is built from TRBV10-3 and TRBJ1-1; 7 bases are shared with TRBD1. Germline CDR1 and CDR2: ENHRY and SYGVKD. With 3 bases clipped from V and 4 bases from J, the junction kept 2 bases outside the gene matches. The CDR3 covers 13 residues. The CDR3 loop reads CAISEQGTTEAFF. In nucleotides, the CDR3 is TGTGCCATCAGTGAACAGGGGACCACTGAAGCTTTCTTT.

This clone turned up a few times. The V and J genes are TRBV28 and TRBJ2-2; either TRBD1 or TRBD2 may supply D (5 bases each). There are 14 residues in the CDR3. V was clipped by 9 bases and J by 4 bases, with 15 bases between them. Germline loops: CDR1 MDHEN, CDR2 SYDVKM. CDR3 loop: CASTGRRPTGELFF. CDR3 coding DNA: TGTGCCAGTACGGGACGGCGACCCACCGGGGAGCTGTTTTTT.

Remarks on this clone: Other nucleotide sequences from this sample produce the same CDR3. The CDR3 nucleotides read TGTGCCACCCTAGCCCGGACAGTATCCTACGAGCAGTACTTC. This translates into CATLARTVSYEQYF. The J gene is TRBJ2-7, the V gene TRBV6-6; D is perhaps TRBD1 (6 bases). The CDR3 consists of 14 residues. V was clipped by 10 bases and J by 1 base, with 17 bases between them. Germline V gene sequence: CDR1 MNHNY, CDR2 SVGAGI (reference sequence).

The V gene is TRBV4-3, the J gene TRBJ1-1; D gene unclear. Germline CDR1 and CDR2: LGHNA and YSLEER. The CDR3 is 13 amino acids. Trimming left V 0 bases short and J 5 bases short, with 7 bases between. CDR3 DNA sequence: TGCGCCAGCAGCCAAGATCGGGGAACTGAAGCTTTCTTT. Translation gives CASSQDRGTEAFF.

The V call is TRBV20-1, the J call TRBJ2-7; D unresolved. The CDR3 extends over 11 amino acids. The V end was cut by 2 bases, the J end by 2 bases, with 4 bases between. Germline CDR1 is DFQATT and CDR2 is SNEGSKA (reference sequence). CDR3 coding DNA: TGCAGTGCTAGAAACCCCTACGAGCAGTACTTC. As protein: CSARNPYEQYF.

The rearrangement uses TRBV6-5 and TRBJ1-5, with TRBD1 matching 9 bases. V gave up 8 bases and J gave up 5 bases; unmatched junction bases: 10. The V gene's germline CDR1 is MNHEY and CDR2 SVGAGI. The CDR3 is 15 residues long. The chain's CDR3 is CASEDRGRGYQPQHF. The CDR3 DNA reads as TGTGCCAGCGAGGACAGGGGACGCGGTTATCAGCCCCAGCATTTT.

The V and J genes are TRBV5-6 and TRBJ1-1; no firm D call. Trimming pared 0 bases from V and 8 bases from J, leaving 11 bases between. The CDR3 sequence is 13 residues long. Germline lookup yields CDR1 SGHDT and CDR2 YYEEEE. Here the CDR3 reads CASSLGERLEAFF. DNA for the CDR3: TGTGCCAGCAGCTTGGGGGAACGCCTCGAAGCTTTCTTT.

The chain couples TRBV6-1 to TRBJ1-5, with a tentative D call TRBD1 (5 bases). CDR1 and CDR2 (germline): MNHNS, SASEGT. This CDR3 spans 12 amino acids. Trimming stripped 5 bases from V and 6 bases from J, with 8 bases between. Here the CDR3 reads CASSPRVQPQHF. In nucleotides, the CDR3 is TGTGCCAGCAGTCCCAGGGTTCAGCCCCAGCATTTT.

J is TRBJ2-2 and V is TRBV11-1, with TRBD2 matching 7 bases. Trimming took 10 bases from V and 1 from J; bases not matched to a gene: 15. Germline V gene data show CDR1 as SGHAT and CDR2 as FQDESV (reference sequence). The CDR3 consists of 17 residues. The CDR3 reads CATRDPLGGRNTGELFF. The CDR3 DNA reads as TGTGCCACGCGGGACCCTTTGGGGGGGAGGAACACCGGGGAGCTGTTTTTT.

The CDR3 bases are TGTGCCAGCAGTTCCCCGACAGGGAGTGGCTACACCTTC. This translates into CASSSPTGSGYTF. The chain links TRBV28 to TRBJ1-2, with TRBD1 matching over 7 bases. Trimming removed 4 bases from V and 7 bases from J; junction bases left unmatched: 6. Germline V gene lookup returns CDR1 MDHEN and CDR2 SYDVKM. This CDR3 is built from 13 residues.

The V and J genes are TRBV7-3 and TRBJ2-1; D perhaps matches TRBD2 (5 bases). The ends were cut back, 2 bases at V and 3 bases at J, with 11 bases in the middle. CDR3 length: 15 residues. The germline V gene has CDR1 SGHTA and CDR2 FQGTGA. The CDR3 coding sequence is TGTGCCAGCAGCTTAGATGGTAGCGTCTACAATGAGCAGTTCTTC. It translates to CASSLDGSVYNEQFF.